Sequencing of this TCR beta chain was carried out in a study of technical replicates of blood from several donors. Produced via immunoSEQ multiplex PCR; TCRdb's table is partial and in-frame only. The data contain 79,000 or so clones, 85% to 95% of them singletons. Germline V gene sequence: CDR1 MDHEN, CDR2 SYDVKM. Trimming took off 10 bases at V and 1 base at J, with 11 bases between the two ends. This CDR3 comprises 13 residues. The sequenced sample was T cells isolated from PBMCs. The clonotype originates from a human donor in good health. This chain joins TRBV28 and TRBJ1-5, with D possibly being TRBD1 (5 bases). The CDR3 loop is CATRGASNQPQHF. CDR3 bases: TGTGCCACCCGCGGGGCGAGCAATCAGCCCCAGCATTTT.